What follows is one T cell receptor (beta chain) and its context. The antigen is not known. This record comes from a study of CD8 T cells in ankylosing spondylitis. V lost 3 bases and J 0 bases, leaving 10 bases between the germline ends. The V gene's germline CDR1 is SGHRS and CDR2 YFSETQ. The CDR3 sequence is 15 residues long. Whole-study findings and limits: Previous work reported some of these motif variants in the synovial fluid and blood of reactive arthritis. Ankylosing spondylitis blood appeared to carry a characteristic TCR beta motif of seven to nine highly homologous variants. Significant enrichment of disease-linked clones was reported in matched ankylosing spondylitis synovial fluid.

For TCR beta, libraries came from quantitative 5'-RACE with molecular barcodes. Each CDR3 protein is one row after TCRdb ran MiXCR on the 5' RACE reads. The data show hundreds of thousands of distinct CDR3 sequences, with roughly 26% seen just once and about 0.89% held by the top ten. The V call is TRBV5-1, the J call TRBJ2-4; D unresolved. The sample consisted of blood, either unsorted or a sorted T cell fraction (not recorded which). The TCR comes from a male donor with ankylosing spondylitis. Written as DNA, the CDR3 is TGCGCCAGCAGCTGGGGTACTCTAGCCAAAAACATTCAGTACTTC. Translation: CASSWGTLAKNIQYF.